The 28 T cell receptor beta chains listed next were all sequenced from one sample in a study of control samples from healthy donors and cancer patients. Here immunoSEQ multiplex PCR was the method, and the copy in TCRdb shows in-frame clones only, minus some. This sample's table has some 180,000 clones. What was sequenced was blood. The receptors were sampled from a woman aged 25 to 39 in good health.

The chain uses TRBV20-1 and TRBJ1-1, with 8 nucleotides matching TRBD1. Germline CDR1 is DFQATT and CDR2 is SNEGSKA (reference sequence). This CDR3 contains 11 residues. CDR3 region: CSAGQEILAFF. The CDR3 coding sequence is TGCAGCGCGGGACAGGAGATACTCGCTTTCTTT.

The chain combines TRBV29-1 with TRBJ1-1, with TRBD1 as a possible D gene (6 bases). Deletions cut 4 bases from V and 3 bases from J, with 15 bases between. The CDR3 contains 14 residues. CDR1 and CDR2 from the germline V gene are SQVTM and ANQGSEA. The CDR3 coding sequence is TGCAGCGTTGCAGTGGGGCAGGGGTACACTGAAGCTTTCTTT. Translating gives CSVAVGQGYTEAFF.

The CDR3 DNA is TGTGCCAGCAGTTTACAGGGGGCGGGTGAAAAACTGTTTTTT. Protein: CASSLQGAGEKLFF. This sequence joins TRBV28 and TRBJ1-4, with 8 bases matching TRBD1. The germline V gene encodes CDR1 MDHEN and CDR2 SYDVKM. This CDR3 is 14 amino acids long. V lost 2 bases and J lost 7; bases outside the gene matches: 3. Supplemented by reference TRBV28 and TRBJ1-4, the full variable domain reads DVKVTQSSRYLVKRTGEKVFLECVQDMDHENMFWYRQDPGLGLRLIYFSYDVKMKEKGDIPEGYSVSREKKERFSLILESASTNQTSMYLCASSLQGAGEKLFFGSGTQLSVL.

The chain couples TRBV5-1 to TRBJ2-1, with 7 bases matching TRBD2. The CDR3 totals 15 residues. CDR1 SGHRS and CDR2 YFSETQ come from the germline V gene. The ends lost 4 bases at V and 5 bases at J; junction bases unmatched: 9. The CDR3 DNA is TGCGCCAGCAGCCCTAGCGGAGGGGCCAACAATGAGCAGTTCTTC. Translation: CASSPSGGANNEQFF.

V gene TRBV28 combines with J gene TRBJ1-1; 8 bases align to TRBD1. The CDR3 has 16 residues. Germline CDR1 is MDHEN and CDR2 is SYDVKM. With V trimmed by 7 bases and J by 0 bases, 10 bases remained unmatched. CDR3 sequence reads: CASTTYRGFLNTEAFF. In nucleotides, the CDR3 is TGTGCCAGCACCACGTACAGGGGGTTCTTGAACACTGAAGCTTTCTTT.

V is TRBV24-1 and J is TRBJ2-3, with 7 bases lining up with TRBD1. V trimming: 2 bases; J trimming: 5 bases; junction bases outside the gene matches: 3. CDR1 is KGHDR, CDR2 SFDVKD, per germline. The CDR3 consists of 14 residues. The CDR3 reads CATSDSTGRDTQYF. The CDR3 DNA reads TGTGCCACCAGTGATTCGACAGGGAGAGATACGCAGTATTTT.

V gene TRBV7-2 combines with J gene TRBJ1-2, with D tentatively TRBD1 (5 bases). Germline values: CDR1 SGHTA, CDR2 FQGNSA. This CDR3 region has 15 residues. V was clipped by 3 bases and J by 7 bases, with 18 bases between them. CDR3 residues: CASSFDGATRSGYTF. The DNA for the CDR3 is TGTGCCAGCAGCTTCGACGGGGCAACAAGGTCTGGCTACACCTTC.

Turning to this clone: A junction end diverges from the germline sequence, so it may reflect a read error. The V and J genes are TRBV18 and TRBJ1-2, with 8 nucleotides matching TRBD1. This CDR3 has 14 amino acids. The germline gives CDR1 KGHSH, CDR2 LQKENI. CDR3 protein: CASSPPPASGGCTF. In DNA, the CDR3 is TGTGCCAGCTCCCCACCCCCGGCTTCAGGGGGCTGCACCTTC.

The J gene is TRBJ1-2, the V gene TRBV6-5; D ambiguous. The CDR3 covers 14 residues. In germline, CDR1 is MNHEY, CDR2 SVGAGI. V was shortened by 4 bases and J by 4 bases, with 13 bases between the two germline ends. In DNA, the CDR3 is TGTGCCAGCAGTTCGGACGATTCTTTCTATGGCTACACCTTC. The encoded protein is CASSSDDSFYGYTF.

This chain connects TRBV29-1 to TRBJ1-6; perhaps TRBD1 as D (5 bases). The CDR3 covers 15 residues. Germline CDR1 and CDR2: SQVTM and ANQGSEA. Trimming stripped 6 bases from V and 6 bases from J, with 18 bases between. The CDR3 loop is CSVAAGRTPNSPLHF. CDR3 coding DNA: TGCAGCGTGGCCGCGGGACGCACCCCTAATTCACCCCTCCACTTT.

The genes are TRBV5-4 and TRBJ1-6, with D possibly matching TRBD1 (5 bases). The CDR3 is 15 residues long. Trimming stripped 0 bases from V and 4 bases from J, with 8 bases between. The V gene's germline CDR1 is SGHNT and CDR2 YYREEE (reference sequence). CDR3 sequence (DNA): TGTGCCAGCAGCTTGGGGCAGGGATATAATTCACCCCTCCACTTT. Translation gives CASSLGQGYNSPLHF.

The chain employs TRBV10-1 and TRBJ2-3, with 7 bases lining up with TRBD1. The trim removed 3 bases at V and 2 bases at J, leaving 5 bases unmatched. Germline V gene data show CDR1 as WNHNN and CDR2 as SYGVQD (reference sequence). CDR3 length equals 15 residues. CDR3 sequence: CASSERGPATDTQYF. The DNA of the CDR3 is TGCGCCAGCAGTGAAAGGGGGCCCGCCACAGATACGCAGTATTTT.

The CDR3 sequence is CASSRQTTIRYGYTF. The CDR3 nucleotides are TGTGCCAGCAGTAGACAGACTACCATAAGATATGGCTACACCTTC. V is TRBV6-5 and J is TRBJ1-2; D may be TRBD1 (5 bases). This CDR3 comprises 15 residues. V was shortened by 5 bases and J by 5 bases, with 18 bases between the two germline ends. CDR1 is MNHEY and CDR2 is SVGAGI in the germline V gene.

The V gene is TRBV6-5, the J gene TRBJ2-7; D is unclear. This CDR3 is built from 15 residues. Germline CDR1 MNHEY, CDR2 SVGAGI. The V and J ends lost 0 bases and 4 bases respectively, with 13 bases between them. CDR3 loop: CASSYSFAVQYEQYF. The CDR3 DNA is TGTGCCAGCAGTTACTCCTTCGCGGTCCAATACGAGCAGTACTTC.

In the case of this clone: This CDR3 is also generated by other DNA sequences in the sample. The chain employs TRBV5-1 and TRBJ1-4; TRBD1 agrees at 8 bases. Per the germline V gene, CDR1 is SGHRS and CDR2 is YFSETQ. V gave up 0 bases and J gave up 6 bases; unmatched junction bases: 1. There are 14 residues in the CDR3. CDR3 bases: TGCGCCAGCAGCTTGGCAGGGGGCTATGAAAAACTGTTTTTT. This translates into CASSLAGGYEKLFF.

J is TRBJ2-5 and V is TRBV7-2; TRBD2 aligns across 10 bases. The CDR3 sequence is 15 residues long. The germline V gene encodes CDR1 SGHTA and CDR2 FQGNSA. Trimming removed 0 bases from V and 5 bases from J; junction bases left unmatched: 3. CDR3: CASSLASGGAETQYF. The CDR3 DNA reads TGTGCCAGCAGCTTAGCGAGCGGGGGGGCTGAGACCCAGTACTTC.

The CDR3 loop reads CASGVASNQPQHF. CDR3 bases: TGTGCCAGCGGAGTGGCGAGCAATCAGCCCCAGCATTTT. The chain has TRBV2 and TRBJ1-5; no reliable D call. The CDR3 spans 13 residues. Looked up from germline, CDR1 is SNHLY and CDR2 is FYNNEI. V gave up 8 bases and J gave up 1 base, with 9 bases separating them.

Points on this clone: Other nucleotide sequences from this sample produce the same CDR3. The genes are TRBV12-3 or TRBV12-4 and TRBJ1-1, with no clear D. The CDR3 contains 13 residues. With 3 bases removed from V and 1 base from J, the gap between germline ends came to 6 bases. CDR3 nucleotide sequence: TGTGCCAGCAGTTTTAGCAGGAACACTGAAGCTTTCTTT. Translated, it gives CASSFSRNTEAFF.

This chain uses TRBV2 with TRBJ2-2; 7 nucleotides align to TRBD2. This CDR3 is 15 amino acids long. The J segment lost 6 bases and the V segment lost 3 bases, leaving 7 bases of the junction unmatched. Germline values: CDR1 SNHLY, CDR2 FYNNEI. CDR3 sequence reads: CASSERGGRAGELFF. The CDR3 DNA follows: TGTGCCAGCAGTGAGAGGGGAGGGCGCGCCGGGGAGCTGTTTTTT.

The chain recombines TRBV28 with TRBJ2-1, with D tentatively TRBD2 (6 bases). Looked up from germline, CDR1 is MDHEN and CDR2 is SYDVKM. CDR3 length equals 12 residues. As DNA, the CDR3 is TGTGCTATGGGAGGCAGGGAAGGTGAGCAGTTCTTC. Translating it yields CAMGGREGEQFF.

The chain has TRBV7-2 and TRBJ1-6; D unclear. Germline V gene sequence: CDR1 SGHTA, CDR2 FQGNSA. The germline V and J ends were trimmed by 5 bases and 8 bases, with 19 bases remaining between them. The length of the CDR3 is 16 residues. The DNA of the CDR3 is TGTGCCAGCAGCCCACCGTTCGGGCTGAGAGATTCACCCCTCCACTTT. Its protein product is CASSPPFGLRDSPLHF.

The CDR3 is CASLLAGNEAFF. Written as DNA, the CDR3 is TGTGCCAGCTTATTGGCGGGGAATGAAGCTTTCTTT. The chain links TRBV18 to TRBJ1-1; D remains unclear. CDR1 KGHSH and CDR2 LQKENI come from the germline V gene. CDR3 length: 12 amino acids. V was trimmed by 7 bases and J by 7 bases, leaving 13 bases between them.

Turning to this clone: Other DNA variants within this sample encode the same CDR3. The chain employs TRBV5-1 and TRBJ2-1; 8 positions match TRBD1. This CDR3 has 14 residues. Trimming took 0 bases from V and 7 from J; bases not matched to a gene: 3. CDR1 is SGHRS and CDR2 is YFSETQ in the germline V gene. The CDR3 is CASSLGQGNNEQFF. As DNA, the CDR3 is TGCGCCAGCAGCTTGGGACAGGGGAATAATGAGCAGTTCTTC.

DNA for the CDR3: TGTGCCAGCAGCCCACGACTAGCGGGGGAAAGCTCCTACGAGCAGTACTTC. This gives the protein CASSPRLAGESSYEQYF. The J gene is TRBJ2-7, the V gene TRBV4-2; 12 bases align to TRBD2. Germline lookup yields CDR1 LGHNA and CDR2 YNFKEQ. Trimming cost V 4 bases and J 0 bases; bases outside gene matches: 7. The CDR3 sequence is 17 residues long.

V and J are TRBV6-1 and TRBJ1-2, with D perhaps matching TRBD1 (5 bases). V was shortened by 1 base and J by 6 bases, with 12 bases between the two germline ends. This CDR3 spans 14 amino acids. CDR1 and CDR2 (germline): MNHNS, SASEGT. Here the CDR3 DNA reads TGTGCCAGCAGTGAAGGGGCGGGGCCCAATGGCTACACCTTC. Its protein is CASSEGAGPNGYTF.

The rearrangement joins TRBV27 to TRBJ1-5; no clear D gene. This CDR3 is 14 amino acids long. Germline V CDR1 and CDR2: MNHEY, SMNVEV (reference sequence). Deletions cut 1 base from V and 4 bases from J, with 8 bases between. CDR3 in amino acids: CASSLFDGNQPQHF. In DNA, the CDR3 is TGTGCCAGCAGTTTATTTGACGGAAATCAGCCCCAGCATTTT.

CDR3 protein: CASSLGLRGSGETQYF. Here the CDR3 DNA reads TGTGCCAGCAGCTTAGGTCTGCGCGGGTCGGGAGAGACCCAGTACTTC. V gene TRBV7-9 combines with J gene TRBJ2-5, with D perhaps TRBD2 (5 bases). The V gene lost 1 base and the J gene lost 4 bases, with 16 bases spanning the gap. CDR3 length: 16 residues. Germline values: CDR1 SEHNR, CDR2 FQNEAQ (reference sequence).

V usage is TRBV27 and J usage is TRBJ2-3; 7 bases match TRBD2. The trim removed 8 bases at V and 3 bases at J, leaving 11 bases unmatched. The CDR3 has 15 amino acids. CDR1 is MNHEY, CDR2 SMNVEV, per germline (reference sequence). The CDR3 loop reads CASQARRGRTDTQYF. DNA of the CDR3: TGTGCCAGCCAAGCAAGGCGGGGGAGGACAGATACGCAGTATTTT.